These T cell receptor beta chains were read from a single sample in a study of beta chain features in type 1 diabetes. Sequenced by immunoSEQ multiplex PCR; TCRdb stores in-frame clones only, minus some. The sample gives about 410,000 clones, around 13% of which show up once; 0.03% to 0.04% is in the top ten. What was sequenced was naive CD4+ T cells from blood. The receptor source for this set is a man aged 25 to 40 in good health. CDR3s include the opening cysteine and the closing phenylalanine or tryptophan. D genes are given only for firm matches. Where a row states a size, it is once, few, many or the class of an expanded clone; other rows omit it.

size,D,J,V,CDR3,DNA
-,-,TRBJ2-5,TRBV7-7,CASSLGGSGGGETQYF,TGTGCCAGCAGCTTAGGGGGTAGCGGCGGCGGCGAGACCCAGTACTTC
-,-,TRBJ2-7,TRBV4-3,CASRHTGTYEQYF,TGCGCCAGCAGACACACGGGTACCTACGAGCAGTACTTC
few,-,TRBJ2-5,TRBV30,CAWTLLGGKTQYF,TGTGCCTGGACCCTGTTAGGTGGGAAGACCCAGTACTTC
few,-,TRBJ2-5,TRBV6-5,CASTRTGQGTQYF,TGTGCCAGCACACGAACCGGCCAAGGGACCCAGTACTTC
many,-,TRBJ2-3,TRBV25-1,CASSDSSYAQYF,TGTGCCAGCAGTGATTCCAGCTACGCGCAGTATTTT
few,-,TRBJ2-3,TRBV6-1,CAARHPSTDTQYF,TGTGCCGCGCGACATCCTAGCACAGATACGCAGTATTTT
-,TRBD2,TRBJ2-5,TRBV7-2,CASSLNQRGTQETQYF,TGTGCCAGCAGCCTTAATCAGCGGGGGACTCAAGAGACCCAGTACTTC
-,TRBD2,TRBJ2-1,TRBV6-1,CASGDYSAEQFF,TGTGCCAGCGGGGACTATTCAGCTGAGCAGTTCTTC
few,TRBD1,TRBJ2-5,TRBV7-8,CASSRTGTDKETQYF,TGTGCCAGCAGCCGAACCGGGACAGACAAAGAGACCCAGTACTTC
few,-,TRBJ1-6,TRBV4-3,CASSQGQYNSPLHF,TGCGCCAGCAGCCAAGGCCAGTATAATTCACCCCTCCACTTT